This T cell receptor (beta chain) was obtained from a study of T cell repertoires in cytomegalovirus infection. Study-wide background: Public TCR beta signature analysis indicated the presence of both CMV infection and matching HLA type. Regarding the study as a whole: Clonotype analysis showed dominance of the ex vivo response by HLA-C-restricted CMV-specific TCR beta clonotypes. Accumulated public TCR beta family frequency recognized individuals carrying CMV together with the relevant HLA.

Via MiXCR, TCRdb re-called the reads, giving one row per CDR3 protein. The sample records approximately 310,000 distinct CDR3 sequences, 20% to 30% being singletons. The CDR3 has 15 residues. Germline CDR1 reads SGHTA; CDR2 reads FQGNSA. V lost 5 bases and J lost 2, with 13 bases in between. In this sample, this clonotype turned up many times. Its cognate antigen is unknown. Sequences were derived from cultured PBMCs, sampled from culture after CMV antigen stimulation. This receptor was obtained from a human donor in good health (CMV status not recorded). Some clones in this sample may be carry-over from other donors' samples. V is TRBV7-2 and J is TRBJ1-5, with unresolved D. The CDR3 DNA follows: TGTGCCAGCAGCCCGTCTTTTTTGGGCAATCAGCCCCAGCATTTT. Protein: CASSPSFLGNQPQHF.